The present TCR beta chain was sequenced within a study of tumor-infiltrating lymphocytes in oesophageal squamous cell carcinoma. This clonotype was found many times. The V end lost 5 bases, the J end lost 2 bases, and 14 bases lay between the germline ends. CDR1 LNHDA and CDR2 SQIVND come from the germline V gene (reference sequence). CDR3 length: 15 amino acids. TCRdb ran MiXCR on the PCR reads and lists one entry per CDR3 protein. Altogether 15,000 to 20,000 distinct CDR3 sequences are present, around two fifths being singletons, with the ten largest covering 35% to 50%. The origin of this receptor is a male donor with esophageal squamous cell carcinoma. Sequenced sample: esophageal tumor tissue. The rearrangement uses TRBV19 and TRBJ2-3, with no clear D. DNA of the CDR3: TGTGCCAGTAGTGCAAAAAGGGATTTCACAGATACGCAGTATTTT. Translating it yields CASSAKRDFTDTQYF.